A single sample gave rise to the 9 T cell receptor beta chains below, sequenced in a study of blood T cell repertoires in COVID-19. Using immunoSEQ multiplex PCR, the repertoire was profiled, and TCRdb retains in-frame clones only, with some absent. In the table there are 100,000 to 120,000 clones, approximately 68% of which are singletons. Sequenced: peripheral blood. All receptors derive from a woman between 55 and 75 years old with acute or convalescent COVID-19.

CDR3 in amino acids: CASSTVLIAGVEETQYF. The DNA of the CDR3 is TGTGCCAGTAGTACCGTCCTTATAGCGGGGGTAGAGGAGACCCAGTACTTC. The chain recombines TRBV19 with TRBJ2-5, with 9 bases fitting TRBD2. Trimming cost V 4 bases and J 5 bases; bases outside gene matches: 14. There are 17 residues in the CDR3. Germline loops: CDR1 LNHDA, CDR2 SQIVND (reference sequence).

V and J are TRBV11-3 and TRBJ1-1, with TRBD1 matching over 9 bases. Germline trimming cut 5 bases from V and 4 bases from J; bases unmatched to any gene: 5. The germline gives CDR1 SGHNT, CDR2 YENEEA. The CDR3 covers 14 residues. Here the CDR3 DNA reads TGTGCCAGCAGCCCGGGACAGGGCAGCACTGAAGCTTTCTTT. Amino acids: CASSPGQGSTEAFF.

The chain carries TRBV7-2 and TRBJ1-2; 9 bases line up with TRBD1. J lost 2 bases, V lost 4 bases, and 2 bases had no gene match. Germline CDR1 SGHTA, CDR2 FQGNSA. The CDR3 contains 14 residues. CDR3 bases: TGTGCCAGCAGCTCTGACAGGGGGAACTATGGCTACACCTTC. It encodes CASSSDRGNYGYTF.

This clone was seen a handful of times. The rearrangement uses TRBV10-3 and TRBJ1-1; the match to TRBD1 covers 7 bases. Germline V CDR1 and CDR2: ENHRY, SYGVKD. V gave up 10 bases and J gave up 1 base; unmatched junction bases: 6. The CDR3 is 13 amino acids. The CDR3 nucleotides read TGTGCCACCCAGGGACAGACGAACACTGAAGCTTTCTTT. Its translation: CATQGQTNTEAFF.

V and J are TRBV2 and TRBJ1-1; 9 bases fit TRBD1. CDR1 is SNHLY and CDR2 is FYNNEI in the germline V gene. Trimming at V came to 6 bases and at J to 0 bases, leaving 8 bases not matched to a gene. The CDR3 is 16 residues long. CDR3 nucleotides: TGTGCCAGCAGCCCGGGACAGGGACGCATGAACACTGAAGCTTTCTTT. Translation: CASSPGQGRMNTEAFF.

The V and J genes are TRBV6-5 and TRBJ2-7; TRBD1 might be the D (6 bases). This CDR3 comprises 13 residues. Trimming took 6 bases from V and 3 from J, leaving 12 bases between them. Germline CDR1 MNHEY, CDR2 SVGAGI. CDR3 region: CASSRGKIYEQYF. CDR3 sequence (DNA): TGTGCCAGCAGCAGGGGTAAGATCTACGAGCAGTACTTC.

The chain couples TRBV4-1 to TRBJ1-3; TRBD1 aligns across 9 bases. The trim removed 3 bases at V and 14 bases at J, leaving 17 bases unmatched. From germline, CDR1 is MGHRA and CDR2 YSYEKL. The CDR3 runs 16 residues. This chain's CDR3 is CASSHTRTGEGIRLYF. CDR3 DNA: TGCGCCAGCAGCCACACCAGGACAGGGGAGGGAATAAGGCTATATTTT.

The V gene is TRBV7-8, the J gene TRBJ2-1; a possible D gene is TRBD1 (5 bases). The CDR3 consists of 14 residues. V lost 1 base and J 14 bases, leaving 18 bases between the germline ends. Germline assignment: CDR1 SGHVS and CDR2 FQNEAQ. CDR3 DNA: TGTGCCAGCAGCTTAGAATCGAGACAAAGCAGGGAGTTCTTC. It yields the protein CASSLESRQSREFF.

The chain joins TRBV6-2 or TRBV6-3 to TRBJ2-7; D might be TRBD2 (6 bases). CDR1 MNHEY and CDR2 SVGEGT come from the germline V gene. The CDR3 totals 14 residues. V gave up 1 base and J gave up 0 bases, with 7 bases separating them. CDR3 amino acids: CASSYWRGSYEQYF. DNA of the CDR3: TGTGCCAGCAGTTACTGGAGGGGCTCCTACGAGCAGTACTTC.